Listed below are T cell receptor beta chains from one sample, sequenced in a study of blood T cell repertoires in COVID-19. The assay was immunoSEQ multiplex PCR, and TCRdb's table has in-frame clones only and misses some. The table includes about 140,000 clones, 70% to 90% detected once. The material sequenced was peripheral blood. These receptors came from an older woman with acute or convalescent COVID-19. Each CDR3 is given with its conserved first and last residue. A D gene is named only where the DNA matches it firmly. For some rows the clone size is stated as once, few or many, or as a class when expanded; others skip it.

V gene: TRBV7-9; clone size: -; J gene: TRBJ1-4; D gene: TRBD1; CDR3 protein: CASNGQGVYEKLFF; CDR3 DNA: TGTGCCAGCAACGGACAGGGGGTGTATGAAAAACTGTTTTTT
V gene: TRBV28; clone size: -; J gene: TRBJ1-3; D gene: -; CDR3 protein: CASSLRSVSGNTIYF; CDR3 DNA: TGTGCCAGCAGCCTCCGTAGCGTCTCTGGAAACACCATATATTTT
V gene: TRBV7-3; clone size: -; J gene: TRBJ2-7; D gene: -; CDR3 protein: CASSFGGQSYEQYF; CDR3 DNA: TGTGCCAGCAGCTTCGGGGGACAGTCGTACGAGCAGTACTTC
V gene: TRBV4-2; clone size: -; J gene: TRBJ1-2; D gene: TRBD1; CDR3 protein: CASSQPGQGLGYTF; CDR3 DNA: TGTGCCAGCAGCCAACCTGGACAGGGTCTTGGCTACACCTTC
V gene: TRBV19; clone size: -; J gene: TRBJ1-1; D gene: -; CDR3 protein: CASSTSLQGNTEAFF; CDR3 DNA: TGTGCCAGTAGTACCTCCCTTCAGGGGAACACTGAAGCTTTCTTT
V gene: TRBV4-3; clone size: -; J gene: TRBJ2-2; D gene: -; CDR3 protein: CASSQENGKGQNTGELFF; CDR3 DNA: TGCGCCAGCAGCCAAGAAAACGGGAAGGGACAAAACACCGGGGAGCTGTTTTTT
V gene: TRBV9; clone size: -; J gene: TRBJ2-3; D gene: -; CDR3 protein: CASSPRVGVDTQYF; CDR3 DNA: TGTGCCAGCAGCCCCCGGGTAGGGGTGGATACGCAGTATTTT
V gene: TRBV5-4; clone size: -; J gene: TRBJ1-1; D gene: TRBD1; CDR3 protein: CASSPNQGALFEAFF; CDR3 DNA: TGTGCCAGCAGCCCGAACCAGGGGGCATTGTTTGAAGCTTTCTTT
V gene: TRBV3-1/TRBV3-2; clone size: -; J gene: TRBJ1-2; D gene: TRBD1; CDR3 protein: CASSQDTGDYGYTF; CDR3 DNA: TGTGCCAGCAGCCAAGACACAGGGGACTATGGCTACACCTTC
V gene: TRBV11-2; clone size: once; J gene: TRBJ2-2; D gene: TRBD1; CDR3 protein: CASSDRGQGTGELFF; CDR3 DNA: TGTGCCAGCAGCGACAGGGGGCAGGGCACCGGGGAGCTGTTTTTT
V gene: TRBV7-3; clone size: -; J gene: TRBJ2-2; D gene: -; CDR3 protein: CASSLTTTAHTGELFF; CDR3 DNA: TGTGCCAGCAGCTTAACGACCACAGCCCACACCGGGGAGCTGTTTTTT
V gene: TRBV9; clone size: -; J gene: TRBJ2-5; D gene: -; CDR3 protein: CASSGGGVWETQYF; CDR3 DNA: TGTGCCAGCAGCGGGGGAGGTGTGTGGGAGACCCAGTACTTC
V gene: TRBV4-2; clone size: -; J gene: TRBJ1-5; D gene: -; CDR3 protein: CASSQSWGVTQPQHF; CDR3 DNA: TGTGCCAGCAGCCAGTCATGGGGGGTAACGCAGCCCCAGCATTTT
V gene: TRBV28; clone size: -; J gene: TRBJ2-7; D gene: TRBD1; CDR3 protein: CASSPPGTEVYEQYF; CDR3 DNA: TGTGCCAGCAGCCCCCCCGGGACAGAAGTCTACGAGCAGTACTTC
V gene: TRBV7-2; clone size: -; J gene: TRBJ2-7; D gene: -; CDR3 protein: CASSFSVNSEQYF; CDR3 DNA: TGTGCCAGCAGCTTCTCGGTGAACTCAGAGCAGTACTTC
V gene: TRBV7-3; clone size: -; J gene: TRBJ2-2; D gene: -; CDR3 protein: CASSSQMNRAGELFF; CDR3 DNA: TGTGCCAGCAGCTCCCAAATGAACAGGGCCGGGGAGCTGTTTTTT
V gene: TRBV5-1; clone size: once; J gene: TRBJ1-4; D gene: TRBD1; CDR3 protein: CASSIRQGTNEKLFF; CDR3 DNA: TGCGCCAGCAGCATACGACAGGGAACTAATGAAAAACTGTTTTTT
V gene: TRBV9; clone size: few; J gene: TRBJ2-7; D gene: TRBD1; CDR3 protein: CASSEGTGRVHEQYF; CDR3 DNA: TGTGCCAGCAGCGAGGGGACAGGGCGGGTGCACGAGCAGTACTTC
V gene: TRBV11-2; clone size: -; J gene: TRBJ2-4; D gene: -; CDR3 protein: CASSHNPLAKNIQYF; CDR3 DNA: TGTGCCAGCAGCCATAACCCACTAGCCAAAAACATTCAGTACTTC
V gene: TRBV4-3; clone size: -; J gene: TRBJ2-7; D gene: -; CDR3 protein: CASSQEAGFGGYEQYF; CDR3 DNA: TGCGCCAGCAGCCAAGAAGCAGGTTTCGGAGGCTACGAGCAGTACTTC
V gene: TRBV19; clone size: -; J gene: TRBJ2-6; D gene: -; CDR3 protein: CASTPERYGANVLTF; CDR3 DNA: TGTGCCAGTACCCCGGAGAGATATGGGGCCAACGTCCTGACTTTC
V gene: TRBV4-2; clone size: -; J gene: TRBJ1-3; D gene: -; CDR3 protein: CASSQTGSSGNTIYF; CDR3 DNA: TGTGCCAGCAGCCAAACCGGGAGCTCTGGAAACACCATATATTTT
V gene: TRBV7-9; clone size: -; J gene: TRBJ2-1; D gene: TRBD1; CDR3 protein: CASSSYRGLYNEQFF; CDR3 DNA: TGTGCCAGCAGCTCCTACAGGGGCCTTTACAATGAGCAGTTCTTC
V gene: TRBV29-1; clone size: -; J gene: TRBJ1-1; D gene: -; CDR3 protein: CSAWVGEGNTEAFF; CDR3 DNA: TGCAGCGCCTGGGTAGGGGAGGGAAACACTGAAGCTTTCTTT
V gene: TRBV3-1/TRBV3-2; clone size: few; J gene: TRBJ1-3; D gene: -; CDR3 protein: CASSPGGVRNTIYF; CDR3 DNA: TGTGCCAGCAGCCCCGGGGGGGTCAGGAACACCATATATTTT
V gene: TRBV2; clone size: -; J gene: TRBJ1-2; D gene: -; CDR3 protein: CASSGTAILGYTF; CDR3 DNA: TGTGCCAGCAGTGGGACAGCTATCCTTGGCTACACCTTC
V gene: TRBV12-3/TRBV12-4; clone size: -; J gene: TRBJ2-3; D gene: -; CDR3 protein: CASRQGNTQYF; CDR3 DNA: TGTGCCAGCAGACAGGGTAATACGCAGTATTTT
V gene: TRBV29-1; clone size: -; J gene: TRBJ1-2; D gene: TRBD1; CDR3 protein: CSVGGSGTDYGYTF; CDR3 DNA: TGCAGCGTTGGTGGGTCCGGGACAGATTATGGCTACACCTTC